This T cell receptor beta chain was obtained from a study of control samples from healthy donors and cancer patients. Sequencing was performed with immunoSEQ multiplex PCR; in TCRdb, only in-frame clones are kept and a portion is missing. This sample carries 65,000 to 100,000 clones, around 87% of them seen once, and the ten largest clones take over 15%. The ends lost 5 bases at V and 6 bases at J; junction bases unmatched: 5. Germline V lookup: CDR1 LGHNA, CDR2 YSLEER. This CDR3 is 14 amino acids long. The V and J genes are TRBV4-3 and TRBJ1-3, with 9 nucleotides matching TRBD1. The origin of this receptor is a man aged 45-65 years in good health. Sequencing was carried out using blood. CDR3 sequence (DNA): TGCGCCAGCAGCTGGACAGGGGAGACAAACACCATATATTTT. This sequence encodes CASSWTGETNTIYF.